One sample yielded the 30 T cell receptor beta chains listed below, sequenced in a study of blood T cell repertoires in COVID-19. Libraries were prepared by immunoSEQ multiplex PCR; TCRdb keeps only in-frame clonotypes and omits some of them. Among hundreds of thousands of clones, just under 90% were seen once, and the ten largest hold 0.87%. Sequenced input: PBMCs or T cells enriched from blood (not recorded which). The receptors were gathered from a man in his forties or fifties who had been exposed to COVID-19.

This rearrangement joins TRBV4-1 to TRBJ2-1; D unresolved. The CDR3 spans 13 residues. Trimming took off 4 bases at V and 10 bases at J, with 14 bases between the two ends. The germline gives CDR1 MGHRA, CDR2 YSYEKL. This CDR3 is CASSPTRVREQFF. CDR3 nucleotides: TGCGCCAGCAGCCCGACTCGAGTCCGCGAGCAGTTCTTC.

The genes are TRBV9 and TRBJ1-5; TRBD1 might be the D (6 bases). The CDR3 is 17 residues long. The germline V gene has CDR1 SGDLS and CDR2 YYNGEE. Trimming shortened V by 4 bases and J by 0 bases, and 17 bases separated the two germline ends. DNA for the CDR3: TGTGCCAGCAGCCCAACGGACAGATTTAATAGCAATCAGCCCCAGCATTTT. It translates to CASSPTDRFNSNQPQHF.

This chain connects TRBV28 to TRBJ1-5, with 7 bases that match TRBD1. After removal of 6 bases from V and 2 bases from J, the junction contained 4 bases not matched to a gene. The CDR3 extends over 14 amino acids. Germline V gives CDR1 MDHEN, CDR2 SYDVKM. The DNA for the CDR3 is TGTGCCAGCAGGCCAGGGGGAGGCAATCAGCCCCAGCATTTT. Protein sequence: CASRPGGGNQPQHF. The full variable domain, with the rest looked up from reference TRBV28 and TRBJ1-5, is DVKVTQSSRYLVKRTGEKVFLECVQDMDHENMFWYRQDPGLGLRLIYFSYDVKMKEKGDIPEGYSVSREKKERFSLILESASTNQTSMYLCASRPGGGNQPQHFGDGTRLSIL.

This clone was observed once. CDR3 sequence: CASSESGQQNNSPLHF. The CDR3 DNA reads TGTGCCAGCAGTGAATCGGGACAGCAAAATAATTCACCCCTCCACTTT. V is TRBV2 and J is TRBJ1-6; 7 nucleotides line up with TRBD1. V was pared by 2 bases and J by 5 bases, with 6 bases of the junction left unmatched. The germline V gene encodes CDR1 SNHLY and CDR2 FYNNEI. The CDR3 has 16 amino acids.

The chain has TRBV14 and TRBJ1-4; D not certain. Per the germline V gene, CDR1 is SGHDN and CDR2 is FVKESK. CDR3 length equals 15 residues. V was cut by 4 bases and J by 0 bases, with 9 bases left in between. CDR3 sequence: CASSLQVATNEKLFF. DNA for the CDR3: TGTGCCAGCAGCCTGCAGGTTGCAACTAATGAAAAACTGTTTTTT. The full variable domain, completed using reference TRBV14 and TRBJ1-4, is EAGVTQFPSHSVIEKGQTVTLRCDPISGHDNLYWYRRVMGKEIKFLLHFVKESKQDESGMPNNRFLAERTGGTYSTLKVQPAELEDSGVYFCASSLQVATNEKLFFGSGTQLSVL.

The CDR3 bases are TGTGCCAGCAGCCAAGTCACGGTTACCCCGAACACTGAAGCTTTCTTT. Translated, it gives CASSQVTVTPNTEAFF. The V and J genes are TRBV4-2 and TRBJ1-1; D is ambiguous. This CDR3 region has 16 residues. V lost 1 base to trimming and J lost 1 base, with 13 bases between them. CDR1 and CDR2 (germline): LGHNA, YNFKEQ.

The CDR3 spells CASSLVGGPQPEQYF. CDR3 DNA sequence: TGTGCCAGCAGCTTAGTAGGGGGCCCTCAACCCGAGCAGTACTTC. The V gene is TRBV7-8, the J gene TRBJ2-7; TRBD1 matches at 7 bases. V gave up 1 base and J gave up 6 bases; unmatched junction bases: 9. The CDR3 covers 15 residues. Germline CDR1 is SGHVS and CDR2 is FQNEAQ.

The chain has TRBV12-3 or TRBV12-4 and TRBJ1-2; TRBD1 might be the D (6 bases). This CDR3 comprises 13 residues. Trimming took 7 bases from V and 5 from J, leaving 14 bases between them. CDR3 in amino acids: CASNRGATYGYTF. The CDR3 DNA is TGTGCCAGCAACCGGGGGGCGACTTATGGCTACACCTTC.

This clone is a singleton in its sample. The rearrangement joins TRBV5-5 to TRBJ2-1, with 12 bases fitting TRBD1. After removal of 4 bases from V and 6 bases from J, the junction contained 11 bases not matched to a gene. Germline lookup yields CDR1 SGHKS and CDR2 YYEKEE (reference sequence). The CDR3 is 17 amino acids. CDR3 nucleotides: TGTGCCAGCAGCCTCCGCGCCGGGACAGGGGGCTTCAATGAGCAGTTCTTC. Its protein is CASSLRAGTGGFNEQFF.

The chain has TRBV27 and TRBJ2-5; 7 positions agree with TRBD1. CDR3 length: 13 amino acids. Germline assignment: CDR1 MNHEY and CDR2 SMNVEV (reference sequence). J was trimmed by 7 bases and V by 5 bases; bases with no gene match: 7. The CDR3 reads CASSKQGPRTQYF. CDR3 bases: TGTGCCAGCAGTAAACAGGGGCCCAGGACCCAGTACTTC.

The rearrangement uses TRBV19 and TRBJ1-6; 7 positions agree with TRBD1. The CDR3 length is 15 residues. Unmatched junction bases numbered 3, after V lost 4 bases and J lost 3 bases. CDR1 is LNHDA, CDR2 SQIVND, per germline (reference sequence). The CDR3 DNA follows: TGTGCCAGTAGTACCCGGGACAGCTATAATTCACCCCTCCACTTT. Translated, it gives CASSTRDSYNSPLHF.

This chain's CDR3 is CASSRAGTGTEQYV. CDR3 nucleotides: TGTGCCAGCAGCCGAGCCGGGACAGGGACCGAGCAGTACGTC. V and J are TRBV3-1 (or the pseudogene TRBV3-2) and TRBJ2-7, with 9 bases aligning to TRBD1. Germline V gives CDR1 LGHDT, CDR2 YNNKEL (reference sequence). This CDR3 comprises 14 residues. Trimming cost V 4 bases and J 6 bases; bases outside gene matches: 7.

The chain recombines TRBV4-1 with TRBJ1-1; 7 bases match TRBD1. The CDR3 is made up of 15 amino acids. CDR1 and CDR2 (germline): MGHRA, YSYEKL. J lost 1 base, V lost 1 base, and 3 bases had no gene match. The CDR3 sequence: CASSQVAGGNTEAFF. The CDR3 nucleotides are TGCGCCAGCAGCCAAGTTGCAGGGGGGAACACTGAAGCTTTCTTT.

The gene calls are TRBV6-5 and TRBJ2-1; 8 bases align to TRBD2. The CDR3 has 15 amino acids. V shed 6 bases and J 4 bases; nucleotides not matched to a gene: 8. Germline CDR1 is MNHEY and CDR2 is SVGAGI. The chain's CDR3 is CASSFSGIRYNEQFF. DNA of the CDR3: TGTGCCAGCAGCTTTAGCGGGATCCGATACAATGAGCAGTTCTTC.

The gene calls are TRBV28 and TRBJ2-7, with TRBD2 matching 10 bases. The germline CDR1 and CDR2 sequences are MDHEN and SYDVKM. The CDR3 loop spans 16 amino acids. The V gene end was trimmed by 4 bases and the J gene end by 3 bases; junction bases not matched to a gene: 9. For the CDR3, the DNA is TGTGCCAGCAGTTCACCCCGGACTAGCGGAGGCTACGAGCAGTACGTC. It yields the protein CASSSPRTSGGYEQYV.

This sequence joins TRBV6-5 and TRBJ1-4, with TRBD1 matching over 7 bases. V shed 3 bases and J 0 bases; nucleotides not matched to a gene: 4. The CDR3 is 16 amino acids. Germline V gives CDR1 MNHEY, CDR2 SVGAGI. The CDR3: CASSYRTGATNEKLFF. For the CDR3, the DNA is TGTGCCAGCAGTTATAGGACAGGCGCAACTAATGAAAAACTGTTTTTT.

The chain is built from TRBV19 and TRBJ1-1; 10 bases align to TRBD1. V gave up 5 bases and J gave up 5 bases; unmatched junction bases: 8. The CDR3 covers 15 residues. Germline values: CDR1 LNHDA, CDR2 SQIVND (reference sequence). The CDR3 DNA follows: TGTGCCAGTAGTCTCTCGGGACAGGGGCGGACTGAAGCTTTCTTT. As protein: CASSLSGQGRTEAFF.

The chain recombines TRBV6-4 with TRBJ2-3, with D possibly being TRBD2 (6 bases). Trimming took 6 bases from V and 2 from J, leaving 15 bases between them. In germline, CDR1 is MRHNA, CDR2 SNTAGT. The CDR3 sequence is 15 residues long. DNA for the CDR3: TGTGCCAGCAGCCGGTGGGCTAGCGTCACAGATACGCAGTATTTT. Residues: CASSRWASVTDTQYF.

This chain connects TRBV6-5 to TRBJ1-1; D gene uncertain. Trimming shortened V by 6 bases and J by 1 base, and 6 bases separated the two germline ends. The CDR3 loop spans 12 amino acids. Germline V lookup: CDR1 MNHEY, CDR2 SVGAGI. The CDR3 loop is CASSKRNTEAFF. The CDR3 DNA is TGTGCCAGCAGCAAGCGGAACACTGAAGCTTTCTTT.

The rearrangement uses TRBV3-1 (or the pseudogene TRBV3-2) and TRBJ2-7, with no clear D. The CDR3 has 18 residues. Germline lookup yields CDR1 LGHDT and CDR2 YNNKEL (reference sequence). V was cut by 0 bases and J by 0 bases, with 18 bases left in between. In DNA form, the CDR3 reads TGTGCCAGCAGCCAAGAAATTGGTAGCTCCGTGAGCTCCTACGAGCAGTACTTC. It encodes CASSQEIGSSVSSYEQYF.

The rearrangement joins TRBV28 to TRBJ1-2; no definite D call. The CDR3 consists of 12 residues. With 1 base removed from V and 7 bases from J, the gap between germline ends came to 7 bases. Germline V gene sequence: CDR1 MDHEN, CDR2 SYDVKM. The DNA of the CDR3 is TGTGCCAGCAGTTTATTACTGAGTGGCTACACCTTC. It translates to CASSLLLSGYTF.

V and J are TRBV7-8 and TRBJ2-1, with D tentatively TRBD2 (6 bases). This CDR3 has 15 amino acids. CDR1 and CDR2 (germline): SGHVS, FQNEAQ. Trimming shortened V by 1 base and J by 1 base, and 8 bases separated the two germline ends. CDR3 coding DNA: TGTGCCAGCAGCTTAGGTGCGGGGTCCTACAATGAGCAGTTCTTC. Residues: CASSLGAGSYNEQFF.

V usage is TRBV30 and J usage is TRBJ1-1; D call uncertain. V lost 0 bases and J lost 3, with 8 bases in between. Looked up from germline, CDR1 is GTSNPN and CDR2 is SVGIG (reference sequence). The CDR3 covers 13 residues. The CDR3 is CAWSVLVDTEAFF. The CDR3 DNA is TGTGCCTGGAGTGTATTAGTAGACACTGAAGCTTTCTTT.

The rearrangement links TRBV5-1 to TRBJ2-3; perhaps TRBD1 as D (6 bases). The CDR3 contains 15 residues. Germline CDR1 reads SGHRS; CDR2 reads YFSETQ. V was cut by 0 bases and J by 2 bases, with 10 bases left in between. The CDR3 DNA reads as TGCGCCAGCAGCTTGGTTGGGGGCCCCACAGATACGCAGTATTTT. It encodes CASSLVGGPTDTQYF.

The V call is TRBV7-8, the J call TRBJ2-3, with TRBD1 identical over 9 bases. Germline assignment: CDR1 SGHVS and CDR2 FQNEAQ. Losses at the gene ends were 8 bases for V and 5 bases for J; bases not matched to a gene: 8. The CDR3 covers 14 residues. CDR3 sequence (DNA): TGTGCCAGCCAACAACAGGGGGCAGGAGATACGCAGTATTTT. Its translation: CASQQQGAGDTQYF.

This chain joins TRBV5-4 and TRBJ1-2, with a weak D call TRBD1 (6 bases). Trimming took 6 bases from V and 3 from J, leaving 18 bases between them. This CDR3 has 15 residues. Germline V lookup: CDR1 SGHNT, CDR2 YYREEE (reference sequence). The CDR3 region is CASTIRAGGHYGYTF. In DNA form, the CDR3 reads TGTGCCAGCACAATCCGTGCGGGGGGCCACTATGGCTACACCTTC.

The chain joins TRBV27 to TRBJ2-1; 10 nucleotides line up with TRBD2. Per the germline V gene, CDR1 is MNHEY and CDR2 is SMNVEV (reference sequence). This CDR3 has 15 amino acids. Germline trimming cut 6 bases from V and 1 base from J; bases unmatched to any gene: 3. The CDR3, as DNA: TGTGCCAGCAGCCAGCGGGGGGGTTCCTACAATGAGCAGTTCTTC. Its protein is CASSQRGGSYNEQFF.

A note on this clone: Additional DNA sequences in this sample encode the identical CDR3. V gene TRBV5-1 combines with J gene TRBJ1-4, with D unresolved. The CDR3 runs to 14 residues. The V gene lost 1 base and the J gene lost 0 bases, with 4 bases spanning the gap. Germline CDR1 SGHRS, CDR2 YFSETQ. DNA of the CDR3: TGCGCCAGCAGCTTGACTGCAACTAATGAAAAACTGTTTTTT. Protein product: CASSLTATNEKLFF.

V gene TRBV7-2 combines with J gene TRBJ2-3; TRBD2 matches at 9 bases. V shed 6 bases, J shed 7 bases, and the junction held 8 bases outside the gene matches. The length of the CDR3 is 14 residues. Looked up from germline, CDR1 is SGHTA and CDR2 is FQGNSA. CDR3 nucleotide sequence: TGTGCCAGCAGACGCGGACTAGCGACGAATACGCAGTATTTT. Translating it yields CASRRGLATNTQYF.

V usage is TRBV5-1 and J usage is TRBJ1-2; D ambiguous. Germline loops: CDR1 SGHRS, CDR2 YFSETQ. V lost 5 bases and J lost 4, with 6 bases in between. The CDR3 is 11 amino acids. CDR3 nucleotides: TGCGCCAGCAGGGCAGTCTATGGCTACACCTTC. Translating gives CASRAVYGYTF.